Following are 11 T cell receptor beta chains from one sample sequenced in a study of spatial heterogeneity in lung cancer. TCRdb reanalysed the 5' RACE reads using MiXCR and keeps one entry per CDR3 protein. The sample includes under 150,000 distinct CDR3 sequences, 10% to 14% of them seen just once. Time point in this sample: blood at routine non-recurrence follow-up after resection. The sample consisted of PBMCs, taken at follow-up. These receptors were obtained from a female donor with early-stage non-small cell lung cancer.

Details on this clonotype: One end of the junction fails to match germline, which may point to a read error. The chain is built from TRBV2 and TRBJ1-6; possibly TRBD1 for D (6 bases). Germline CDR1 reads SNHLY; CDR2 reads FYNNEI. The CDR3 sequence is 14 residues long. CDR3 sequence: CASRTDSRNSSLHF. The CDR3 DNA sequence: TGTGCCAGCAGGACGGACAGCAGGAATTCATCCCTCCACTTT.

Comment on this clonotype: The CDR3 carries no conserved terminal phenylalanine or tryptophan, so it likely arises from a read error. The chain recombines TRBV5-1 with TRBJ2-1, with 9 bases matching TRBD2. The CDR3 extends over 17 amino acids. Germline CDR1 SGHRS, CDR2 YFSETQ. The J segment lost 8 bases and the V segment lost 1 base, leaving 13 bases of the junction unmatched. The CDR3 loop reads CASSLRGAGGPSDEQFL. The CDR3 nucleotides are TGCGCCAGCAGCTTGAGGGGTGCGGGAGGGCCCAGCGATGAGCAGTTCCTC.

This sequence joins TRBV20-1 and TRBJ2-3; weak D call: TRBD2 (5 bases). Looked up from germline, CDR1 is DFQATT and CDR2 is SNEGSKA (reference sequence). CDR3 size: 14 residues. V shed 6 bases and J shed 2 bases, with 15 bases lying between them. The CDR3 here is CSAAVSRATDTQYF. CDR3 bases: TGCAGTGCAGCCGTATCGCGGGCCACAGATACGCAGTATTTT.

The V and J genes are TRBV5-1 and TRBJ2-1; the match to TRBD2 covers 13 bases. Germline values: CDR1 SGHRS, CDR2 YFSETQ. CDR3 length: 15 amino acids. Losses at the gene ends were 4 bases for V and 6 bases for J; bases not matched to a gene: 4. The CDR3 nucleotides are TGCGCCAGCAGCCCCCGGACTAGCGGGGGCAATGAGCAGTTCTTC. Protein sequence: CASSPRTSGGNEQFF.

The chain joins TRBV30 to TRBJ2-1; tentatively, D is TRBD1 or TRBD2 (5 bases each). The CDR3 covers 16 residues. From germline, CDR1 is GTSNPN and CDR2 SVGIG (reference sequence). The germline V and J ends were trimmed by 3 bases and 0 bases, with 15 bases remaining between them. In DNA, the CDR3 is TGTGCCTGGAGAAAGGGACGCCCCTTCTCCTACAATGAGCAGTTCTTC. It yields the protein CAWRKGRPFSYNEQFF.

The V gene is TRBV20-1, the J gene TRBJ1-1; tentatively, D is TRBD1 (5 bases). Per the germline V gene, CDR1 is DFQATT and CDR2 is SNEGSKA (reference sequence). The CDR3 extends over 11 amino acids. Trimming shortened V by 6 bases and J by 7 bases, and 12 bases separated the two germline ends. CDR3 sequence reads: CSAGGRGEAFF. For the CDR3, the DNA is TGCAGTGCGGGGGGACGGGGTGAAGCTTTCTTT.

The rearrangement joins TRBV24-1 to TRBJ2-1, with D possibly matching TRBD2 (5 bases). This CDR3 has 14 amino acids. The V gene lost 7 bases and the J gene lost 3 bases, with 12 bases spanning the gap. Germline lookup yields CDR1 KGHDR and CDR2 SFDVKD. The CDR3 DNA follows: TGTGCCACCAGCCTAGGCGGGTTCTACAATGAGCAGTTCTTC. It codes for CATSLGGFYNEQFF.

This clonotype has more than one count but fewer than ten. This rearrangement joins TRBV7-2 to TRBJ2-5; 9 bases fit TRBD1. The CDR3 extends over 15 amino acids. The J segment lost 7 bases and the V segment lost 1 base, leaving 7 bases of the junction unmatched. The germline CDR1 and CDR2 sequences are SGHTA and FQGNSA. The CDR3 reads CASSLGTGGAGTQYF. Here the CDR3 DNA reads TGTGCCAGCAGCTTAGGAACAGGGGGCGCAGGGACCCAGTACTTC.

This clonotype has only a few counts. V gene TRBV12-3 or TRBV12-4 combines with J gene TRBJ2-1; 7 nucleotides agree with TRBD2. Trimming at V came to 4 bases and at J to 6 bases, leaving 15 bases not matched to a gene. The CDR3 contains 17 residues. The CDR3 DNA sequence: TGTGCCAGCAGTTCGAGATTTCCTAGCCGGGAGGTCAATGAGCAGTTCTTC. Protein product: CASSSRFPSREVNEQFF.

V usage is TRBV14 and J usage is TRBJ2-3, with D maybe TRBD2 (5 bases). The CDR3 sequence is 13 residues long. The germline CDR1 and CDR2 sequences are SGHDN and FVKESK. V was cut by 8 bases and J by 6 bases, with 15 bases left in between. CDR3 residues: CASSQNPSDTQYF. The CDR3 DNA follows: TGTGCCAGCTCCCAAAACCCTAGCGATACGCAGTATTTT.

This clonotype was seen ten or more times. This sequence joins TRBV6-5 and TRBJ1-5, with D tentatively TRBD1 (6 bases). The CDR3 contains 17 residues. CDR1 MNHEY and CDR2 SVGAGI come from the germline V gene. Trimming removed 5 bases at V and 9 bases at J, with 26 bases between. Here the CDR3 DNA reads TGTGCCAGCAGTAAACAACGTCCGGGACAACGAGGGATGCCCCAGCATTTT. Amino acid sequence: CASSKQRPGQRGMPQHF.